Listed here are 19 T cell receptor beta chains from one sample, sequenced in a study of vaccination and CD4 T cells after COVID-19. No antigen is known for these receptors. Cultured CD4+ T cells had their DNA profiled by the Oncomine TCR Beta short-read assay. TCRdb recomputed calls from the PCR reads with MiXCR, one row per CDR3 protein. The sample shows about 18,000 distinct CDR3 sequences, 45% of them seen only once. The treatment denotes: roughly nine-day PBMC culture with coronavirus spike peptide pools or control peptides (ViraFEST assay). The sequences come from CD4+ T cells from blood, cultured in vitro, collected before SARS-CoV-2 vaccination. The receptors were gathered from a human donor who received a COVID-19 vaccine.

In its sample, this clonotype was seen once. The chain uses TRBV5-5 and TRBJ1-2; weak D call: TRBD1 (5 bases). With 3 bases removed from V and 8 bases from J, the gap between germline ends came to 17 bases. Germline V lookup: CDR1 SGHKS, CDR2 YYEKEE (reference sequence). CDR3 length: 14 amino acids. CDR3 sequence: CASSSEGMWAGYTF. In DNA form, the CDR3 reads TGTGCCAGCAGCTCCGAGGGGATGTGGGCGGGCTACACCTTC.

Only a few counts were recorded for this clonotype. The J gene is TRBJ2-5, the V gene TRBV5-4; the match to TRBD2 covers 7 bases. The CDR3 length is 16 residues. Losses at the gene ends were 7 bases for V and 1 base for J; bases not matched to a gene: 13. Germline V gene lookup returns CDR1 SGHNT and CDR2 YYREEE (reference sequence). The CDR3 region is CASSPSRERGQETQYF. The CDR3 DNA follows: TGTGCCAGCTCCCCCTCAAGAGAGCGGGGCCAAGAGACCCAGTACTTC.

The CDR3 protein is CASSPGPTLTGTDTQYF. CDR3 bases: TGTGCCAGCAGCCCGGGCCCGACCCTCACTGGCACAGATACGCAGTATTTT. The chain links TRBV5-4 to TRBJ2-3, with D uncertain. This CDR3 has 17 amino acids. The V end lost 4 bases, the J end lost 1 base, and 19 bases lay between the germline ends. CDR1 is SGHNT and CDR2 is YYREEE in the germline V gene (reference sequence).

The chain uses TRBV6-4 and TRBJ1-3; possible D gene TRBD1, 5 bases. CDR3 size: 17 residues. V lost 2 bases and J 0 bases, leaving 14 bases between the germline ends. CDR1 is MRHNA and CDR2 is SNTAGT in the germline V gene. The CDR3 DNA is TGTGCCAGCAGTGACCGGGACGTCAAGCACTCTGGAAACACCATATATTTT. Protein product: CASSDRDVKHSGNTIYF.

The chain is built from TRBV6-1 and TRBJ1-2, with D maybe TRBD1 (5 bases). The CDR3 is made up of 13 amino acids. Germline CDR1 and CDR2: MNHNS and SASEGT. V shed 1 base and J shed 7 bases, with 10 bases lying between them. The CDR3 sequence: CASSEGREIGYTF. CDR3 sequence (DNA): TGTGCCAGCAGTGAAGGCAGGGAGATTGGCTACACCTTC.

This clonotype was counted only a few times. In nucleotides, the CDR3 is TGTGCCAGCAGCTTGGGGCTACCCGGGCATTGGGGTTATGGCTACACCTTC. Residues: CASSLGLPGHWGYGYTF. The rearrangement uses TRBV5-8 and TRBJ1-2; D uncertain. There are 17 residues in the CDR3. V dropped 0 bases and J dropped 5 bases, with 20 bases sitting between them. The germline V gene encodes CDR1 SGHTS and CDR2 YDEGEE.

This clonotype was detected only a few times. The V gene is TRBV24-1, the J gene TRBJ2-2; 7 bases fit TRBD1. CDR3 length: 17 amino acids. With 2 bases clipped from V and 3 bases from J, the junction kept 8 bases outside the gene matches. Germline V CDR1 and CDR2: KGHDR, SFDVKD. The CDR3 DNA reads as TGTGCCACCAGTGATTCCTCACGAACAGGGGACACCGGGGAGCTGTTTTTT. This sequence encodes CATSDSSRTGDTGELFF.

The rearrangement joins TRBV10-3 to TRBJ2-3, with 7 bases fitting TRBD2. The germline gives CDR1 ENHRY, CDR2 SYGVKD. V shed 3 bases and J 0 bases; nucleotides not matched to a gene: 6. This CDR3 spans 16 amino acids. The CDR3 bases are TGTGCCATCAGTGACGGAGCGGGGACTAGCACAGATACGCAGTATTTT. Translated: CAISDGAGTSTDTQYF.

The count of this clonotype is one. CDR3 bases: TGTGCCAGCAGTAGGGGGACTAGCGGGGGGGAGAATGAGCAGTTCTTC. This encodes CASSRGTSGGENEQFF. The rearrangement uses TRBV12-3 or TRBV12-4 and TRBJ2-1, with TRBD2 matching over 16 bases. The V segment lost 5 bases and the J segment 7 bases; nucleotides outside the gene matches: 5. The CDR3 consists of 16 residues.

This clonotype showed up just a few times. This chain uses TRBV6-5 with TRBJ2-7; 7 bases map to TRBD2. With V trimmed by 0 bases and J by 0 bases, 5 bases remained unmatched. The CDR3 loop spans 16 amino acids. Germline V gene sequence: CDR1 MNHEY, CDR2 SVGAGI. The CDR3 sequence is CASSYSSGGSSYEQYF. The CDR3 region has the DNA TGTGCCAGCAGTTACTCGTCCGGCGGGAGCTCCTACGAGCAGTACTTC.

This chain connects TRBV10-3 to TRBJ2-5; 10 positions match TRBD1. The CDR3 has 15 amino acids. Germline values: CDR1 ENHRY, CDR2 SYGVKD. After removal of 8 bases from V and 7 bases from J, the junction contained 13 bases not matched to a gene. CDR3 region: CAIRDRGMSEGTQYF. CDR3 DNA: TGTGCCATCCGGGACAGGGGCATGTCTGAAGGGACCCAGTACTTC.

J is TRBJ1-1 and V is TRBV9; 8 bases align to TRBD1. The germline V gene has CDR1 SGDLS and CDR2 YYNGEE. After removal of 3 bases from V and 4 bases from J, the junction contained 2 bases not matched to a gene. The CDR3 length is 13 residues. CDR3 residues: CASSEDRGTEAFF. CDR3 bases: TGTGCCAGCAGCGAAGACAGGGGCACTGAAGCTTTCTTT.

This rearrangement joins TRBV29-1 to TRBJ2-1, with TRBD2 identical over 12 bases. This CDR3 is built from 15 residues. V shed 2 bases, J shed 5 bases, and the junction held 4 bases outside the gene matches. Germline CDR1 is SQVTM and CDR2 is ANQGSEA. The CDR3 loop is CSVERLAGGHNEQFF. The CDR3 DNA reads as TGCAGCGTTGAACGGCTAGCGGGGGGGCACAATGAGCAGTTCTTC.

This clonotype is labeled as medium-sized. The rearrangement joins TRBV7-6 to TRBJ2-5, with D perhaps TRBD2 (5 bases). The CDR3 length is 12 residues. The germline V gene encodes CDR1 SGHVS and CDR2 FNYEAQ. V was trimmed by 3 bases and J by 5 bases, leaving 7 bases between them. CDR3 nucleotide sequence: TGTGCCAGCAGCTTTCAGCGGGAGACCCAGTACTTC. Protein: CASSFQRETQYF.

The rearrangement links TRBV6-4 to TRBJ2-2; perhaps TRBD2 as D (5 bases). V was cut by 3 bases and J by 3 bases, with 11 bases left in between. The CDR3 runs 15 residues. Per germline, CDR1 MRHNA and CDR2 SNTAGT. The CDR3: CASSENSVDTGELFF. The DNA for the CDR3 is TGTGCCAGCAGTGAGAATAGCGTCGACACCGGGGAGCTGTTTTTT.

This clonotype was seen a few times. This rearrangement joins TRBV6-5 to TRBJ2-1; D gene uncertain. V was trimmed by 3 bases and J by 0 bases, leaving 6 bases between them. Germline V lookup: CDR1 MNHEY, CDR2 SVGAGI. The CDR3 runs to 14 residues. Here the CDR3 reads CASSYQDSYNEQFF. In DNA, the CDR3 is TGTGCCAGCAGTTATCAAGACTCCTACAATGAGCAGTTCTTC.

A single count supports this clonotype. In DNA, the CDR3 is TGTGCCAGCAGCCCCGACAGGAGGGGGAACACCATATATTTT. This translates into CASSPDRRGNTIYF. V gene TRBV12-3 or TRBV12-4 combines with J gene TRBJ1-3; perhaps TRBD1 as D (6 bases). V gave up 6 bases and J gave up 7 bases, with 16 bases separating them. This CDR3 is built from 14 residues.

This clonotype was picked up one time. This chain connects TRBV5-1 to TRBJ2-3; D assignment may be TRBD1 or TRBD2 (7 bases each). This CDR3 contains 15 residues. Germline CDR1 is SGHRS and CDR2 is YFSETQ. Trimming stripped 3 bases from V and 6 bases from J, with 17 bases between. In nucleotides, the CDR3 is TGCGCCAGCAGCTCAAGGGGGCTAGCGGATGATACGCAGTATTTT. Its translation: CASSSRGLADDTQYF.

This chain connects TRBV6-2 or TRBV6-3 to TRBJ2-5, with D hard to call. V was clipped by 2 bases and J by 5 bases, with 3 bases between them. The CDR3 is made up of 11 amino acids. CDR1 is MNHEY, CDR2 SVGEGT, per germline. CDR3 sequence: CASSYGETQYF. The CDR3 DNA follows: TGTGCCAGCAGTTACGGGGAGACCCAGTACTTC.